What follows are 20 T cell receptor beta chains derived from one specimen sequenced in a study of shared clonotypes between healthy human individuals. Produced via immunoSEQ multiplex PCR; TCRdb's table is partial and in-frame only. The table shows around 700,000 clones, with about two thirds occurring only once. Specimen: memory CD4+ T cells sorted from blood. Noted subset: CD45RA-negative fraction. These receptors were obtained from a woman aged 25-40 years in good health.

The chain uses TRBV27 and TRBJ1-2; 12 bases agree with TRBD1. Trimming took 7 bases from V and 7 from J; bases not matched to a gene: 10. The CDR3 extends over 15 amino acids. CDR1 is MNHEY, CDR2 SMNVEV, per germline (reference sequence). The CDR3 protein is CASTFVGTGGGGYTF. CDR3 in DNA: TGTGCCAGCACTTTCGTAGGGACAGGGGGCGGTGGCTACACCTTC.

The chain has TRBV18 and TRBJ2-5; D gene ambiguous. The germline gives CDR1 KGHSH, CDR2 LQKENI. V was trimmed by 5 bases and J by 0 bases, leaving 4 bases between them. The CDR3 loop spans 12 amino acids. The CDR3 DNA is TGTGCCAGCTCAGCGTACCAAGAGACCCAGTACTTC. Translated, it gives CASSAYQETQYF. The full variable domain, completed using reference TRBV18 and TRBJ2-5, is NAGVMQNPRHLVRRRGQEARLRCSPMKGHSHVYWYRQLPEEGLKFMVYLQKENIIDESGMPKERFSAEFPKEGPSILRIQQVVRGDSAAYFCASSAYQETQYFGPGTRLLVL.

The chain is built from TRBV11-3 and TRBJ2-1; TRBD2 agrees at 11 bases. The CDR3 length is 15 residues. The V segment lost 1 base and the J segment 4 bases; nucleotides outside the gene matches: 0. Germline lookup yields CDR1 SGHNT and CDR2 YENEEA. The CDR3 nucleotides are TGTGCCAGCAGCTTAGTAGCGGGAGGGTACAATGAGCAGTTCTTC. Residues: CASSLVAGGYNEQFF. Variable domain in full (rest from reference TRBV11-3 and TRBJ2-1): EAGVVQSPRYKIIEKKQPVAFWCNPISGHNTLYWYLQNLGQGPELLIRYENEEAVDDSQLPKDRFSAERLKGVDSTLKIQPAELGDSAVYLCASSLVAGGYNEQFFGPGTRLTVL.

The V and J genes are TRBV28 and TRBJ1-2; the D is unclear. CDR3 length equals 15 residues. The germline CDR1 and CDR2 sequences are MDHEN and SYDVKM. V lost 5 bases and J lost 1, with 14 bases in between. In nucleotides, the CDR3 is TGTGCCAGCAGTACACTAGTCGGTAATAACTATGGCTACACCTTC. Amino acid sequence: CASSTLVGNNYGYTF.

As regards this clone: Since a much larger clone is just one base distant, this may be a read error. This chain connects TRBV6-5 to TRBJ2-5; the D is unclear. The J call may be wrong; the DNA end is better matched by TRBJ2-7. The CDR3 contains 13 residues. In germline, CDR1 is MNHEY, CDR2 SVGAGI. The CDR3 loop reads CASSYRETYEQYF. CDR3 DNA sequence: TGTGCCAGCAGTTACAGAGAAACCTACGAGCAGTACTTC.

This sequence joins TRBV30 and TRBJ1-4; 9 bases align to TRBD1. J lost 5 bases, V lost 4 bases, and 8 bases had no gene match. CDR3 length: 15 residues. The V gene's germline CDR1 is GTSNPN and CDR2 SVGIG (reference sequence). The CDR3 loop is CAWTRPGQGNEKLFF. In DNA, the CDR3 is TGTGCCTGGACGAGACCGGGACAGGGAAATGAAAAACTGTTTTTT.

The chain couples TRBV7-9 to TRBJ2-7; 11 nucleotides line up with TRBD2. V shed 5 bases and J 0 bases; nucleotides not matched to a gene: 3. CDR3 length: 15 amino acids. Germline assignment: CDR1 SEHNR and CDR2 FQNEAQ (reference sequence). CDR3 sequence: CASSLGLAGSYEQYF. Written as DNA, the CDR3 is TGTGCCAGCAGCCTAGGACTAGCGGGCTCCTACGAGCAGTACTTC.

Only a few counts were recorded for this clone. V gene TRBV18 combines with J gene TRBJ1-5; TRBD1 aligns across 7 bases. The V and J ends lost 4 bases and 4 bases, in that order; junction bases with no gene match: 1. The CDR3 length is 13 residues. From germline, CDR1 is KGHSH and CDR2 LQKENI. This CDR3 is CASSQGANQPQHF. The CDR3 DNA reads TGTGCCAGCTCACAGGGGGCGAATCAGCCCCAGCATTTT.

The V and J genes are TRBV6-5 and TRBJ2-1; 8 bases line up with TRBD2. Germline trimming cut 7 bases from V and 6 bases from J; bases unmatched to any gene: 8. The CDR3 sequence is 14 residues long. Per germline, CDR1 MNHEY and CDR2 SVGAGI. The CDR3 is CASNRAGAVNEQFF. DNA for the CDR3: TGTGCCAGCAATAGAGCGGGAGCGGTCAATGAGCAGTTCTTC.

This chain uses TRBV18 with TRBJ2-7; 8 nucleotides match TRBD1. This CDR3 contains 14 residues. V lost 5 bases and J lost 1; bases outside the gene matches: 4. CDR1 is KGHSH and CDR2 is LQKENI in the germline V gene. CDR3 residues: CASSKTGGSYEQYF. For the CDR3, the DNA is TGTGCCAGCTCAAAAACAGGGGGGTCCTACGAGCAGTACTTC.

The chain has TRBV13 and TRBJ2-1, with 8 positions matching TRBD2. V shed 2 bases, J shed 2 bases, and the junction held 2 bases outside the gene matches. Germline CDR1 PRHDT, CDR2 FYEKMQ (reference sequence). The CDR3 runs to 15 residues. As DNA, the CDR3 is TGTGCCAGCAGCTTATTGACTAGCGCCTACAATGAGCAGTTCTTC. Translation gives CASSLLTSAYNEQFF. Combining the CDR3 with reference TRBV13 and TRBJ2-1 gives the whole variable domain AAGVIQSPRHLIKEKRETATLKCYPIPRHDTVYWYQQGPGQDPQFLISFYEKMQSDKGSIPDRFSAQQFSDYHSELNMSSLELGDSALYFCASSLLTSAYNEQFFGPGTRLTVL.

The V call is TRBV7-9, the J call TRBJ2-5; 13 bases are a match to TRBD2. Germline V gene data show CDR1 as SEHNR and CDR2 as FQNEAQ (reference sequence). The CDR3 has 19 amino acids. V shed 5 bases, J shed 1 base, and the junction held 13 bases outside the gene matches. The CDR3 protein is CASSPRGRGLAGTQETQYF. For the CDR3, the DNA is TGTGCCAGCAGCCCCCGTGGCCGGGGACTAGCGGGAACCCAAGAGACCCAGTACTTC.

This clone was observed a few times. This sequence joins TRBV7-3 and TRBJ2-5; D call uncertain. Trimming took off 0 bases at V and 2 bases at J, with 10 bases between the two ends. CDR3 length equals 15 residues. Germline V lookup: CDR1 SGHTA, CDR2 FQGTGA. The CDR3 loop is CASSLTLGPQETQYF. The CDR3 DNA sequence: TGTGCCAGCAGCTTAACTCTAGGCCCACAAGAGACCCAGTACTTC.

This clone was found once. The V call is TRBV4-2, the J call TRBJ2-7; D is perhaps TRBD2 (6 bases). V was trimmed by 0 bases and J by 0 bases, leaving 15 bases between them. The CDR3 is 17 amino acids. Per the germline V gene, CDR1 is LGHNA and CDR2 is YNFKEQ. CDR3 DNA: TGTGCCAGCAGCCAAGACATTAGCGGCGGGACCTCCTACGAGCAGTACTTC. It specifies CASSQDISGGTSYEQYF.

The chain uses TRBV4-2 and TRBJ1-2; D is possibly TRBD1 (5 bases). V was clipped by 0 bases and J by 5 bases, with 16 bases between them. Germline-derived CDR1 and CDR2 are LGHNA and YNFKEQ. The CDR3 is 16 amino acids. The CDR3 reads CASSQDAGTSSYGYTF. CDR3 nucleotide sequence: TGTGCCAGCAGCCAAGATGCGGGGACGAGTAGTTATGGCTACACCTTC.

The chain carries TRBV28 and TRBJ2-1; TRBD2 matches 10 bases. Germline V CDR1 and CDR2: MDHEN, SYDVKM. CDR3 length: 15 amino acids. V lost 4 bases to trimming and J lost 9 bases; unmatched junction nucleotides: 9. This chain's CDR3 is CASSSPSGRLGEQFF. The CDR3 coding sequence is TGTGCCAGCAGTTCACCTAGCGGGAGACTGGGTGAGCAGTTCTTC.

The chain joins TRBV11-2 to TRBJ2-4; D might be TRBD1 (6 bases). Trimming cost V 6 bases and J 9 bases, with 15 bases left between them. CDR1 is SGHAT and CDR2 is FQNNGV in the germline V gene. The CDR3 runs to 13 residues. The CDR3 region has the DNA TGTGCCAGCAGAATAGGGGGATTCGGCATTCAGTACTTC. Its protein is CASRIGGFGIQYF. Supplemented by reference TRBV11-2 and TRBJ2-4, the full variable domain reads EAGVAQSPRYKIIEKRQSVAFWCNPISGHATLYWYQQILGQGPKLLIQFQNNGVVDDSQLPKDRFSAERLKGVDSTLKIQPAKLEDSAVYLCASRIGGFGIQYFGAGTRLSVL.

This chain joins TRBV5-6 and TRBJ2-7, with D tentatively TRBD1 or TRBD2 (6 bases each). CDR1 and CDR2 from the germline V gene are SGHDT and YYEEEE. The CDR3 is 14 amino acids. The V end lost 6 bases, the J end lost 7 bases, and 20 bases lay between the germline ends. The CDR3 nucleotides read TGTGCCAGCACCTCGCTAGGGGGGCGCGTTGAGCAGTACTTC. Protein sequence: CASTSLGGRVEQYF.

In DNA form, the CDR3 reads TGTGCCAGCCGTACCCGGAAGCAGGGACTTTCGGATCAGCCCCAGCATTTT. It translates to CASRTRKQGLSDQPQHF. The rearrangement joins TRBV28 to TRBJ1-5; a weak D match, TRBD1 (5 bases). This CDR3 is 17 amino acids long. Trimming removed 8 bases from V and 5 bases from J, with 25 bases in between. In germline, CDR1 is MDHEN, CDR2 SYDVKM.

The chain employs TRBV10-3 and TRBJ2-7; weak D call: TRBD1 (6 bases). Germline V gene lookup returns CDR1 ENHRY and CDR2 SYGVKD. The length of the CDR3 is 13 residues. V was clipped by 8 bases and J by 1 base, with 12 bases between them. The CDR3 DNA is TGTGCCATCCTCCGGGACACTTCCTACGAGCAGTACTTC. It translates to CAILRDTSYEQYF.